Following are 6 T cell receptor beta chains from one sample sequenced in a study of cytomegalovirus exposure and HLA in healthy donors. The PCR was carried out with 60 Vbeta primers and 13 Jbeta primers. Clones were read by immunoSEQ multiplex PCR, and TCRdb kept only the in-frame ones, dropping some. This sample has more than 95,000 clones; 76% occur once, and the top ten carry around 8.4%. The specimen sequenced was PBMCs. These receptors came from a man aged 40-50 years in good health and CMV-seropositive.

The CDR3 protein is CASRPAGPNQPQHF. The CDR3 coding sequence is TGTGCCAGCAGGCCCGCAGGGCCCAATCAGCCCCAGCATTTT. This chain uses TRBV28 with TRBJ1-5; D is possibly TRBD1 (5 bases). The V end was cut by 6 bases, the J end by 3 bases, with 12 bases between. CDR1 MDHEN and CDR2 SYDVKM come from the germline V gene. CDR3 size: 14 residues.

The J gene is TRBJ2-3, the V gene TRBV19; D call uncertain. V was pared by 6 bases and J by 5 bases, with 9 bases between. Germline CDR1 LNHDA, CDR2 SQIVND (reference sequence). The CDR3 consists of 12 residues. The DNA of the CDR3 is TGTGCCAGTAGCCGCCCGAGAGATACGCAGTATTTT. Translation: CASSRPRDTQYF.

The V gene is TRBV30, the J gene TRBJ1-4, with D possibly matching TRBD1 (6 bases). V was pared by 1 base and J by 0 bases, with 12 bases between. This CDR3 has 16 residues. CDR1 is GTSNPN and CDR2 is SVGIG in the germline V gene (reference sequence). The CDR3 protein is CAWSEDRIATNEKLFF. CDR3 DNA sequence: TGTGCCTGGAGTGAAGACAGGATCGCAACTAATGAAAAACTGTTTTTT.

In this sample, this clone turned up a few times. The rearrangement uses TRBV14 and TRBJ2-2; tentative D call: TRBD1 (6 bases). The CDR3 is 16 residues long. Germline assignment: CDR1 SGHDN and CDR2 FVKESK. Trimming shortened V by 6 bases and J by 1 base, and 15 bases separated the two germline ends. The CDR3 region is CASRPAGTQNTGELFF. CDR3 nucleotides: TGTGCCAGCAGACCGGCCGGGACACAGAACACCGGGGAGCTGTTTTTT.

This clone has just a few counts. The CDR3 reads CAISETLAGASSYEQYF. CDR3 in DNA: TGTGCCATCAGTGAGACCTTAGCGGGAGCTTCTTCCTACGAGCAGTACTTC. The gene calls are TRBV10-3 and TRBJ2-7; 9 positions agree with TRBD2. CDR1 is ENHRY and CDR2 is SYGVKD in the germline V gene. The CDR3 extends over 17 amino acids. The trim removed 2 bases at V and 1 base at J, leaving 9 bases unmatched.

The rearrangement uses TRBV27 and TRBJ1-5; D is perhaps TRBD1 (5 bases). CDR1 MNHEY and CDR2 SMNVEV come from the germline V gene (reference sequence). CDR3 size: 19 residues. V dropped 0 bases and J dropped 4 bases, with 22 bases sitting between them. For the CDR3, the DNA is TGTGCCAGCAGTTTATCGGGGGGTAGGGTAGGTTTACGGAATCAGCCCCAGCATTTT. It specifies CASSLSGGRVGLRNQPQHF.